The TCR beta chain under discussion was sequenced for a study of read filtering for tumor transcriptome and immune sequencing (dated by TCRdb to the early 2020s). Concerning the study at large: The cohort was composed of 16 to 20 male and some 13 female patients, with a mean age of approximately 66 years and an age range of about 47 to 85. By revised international staging, under 10 patients were R-ISS I, roughly 17 were R-ISS II and about seven were R-ISS III. Per sample, about 4.05 to 10.27 million TCR-region mapped reads were obtained with IR-seq, compared with only 85 to 1273 with RNA-seq. After DNase treatment, whole-transcriptome libraries were prepared with the TruSeq RNA Access Library Prep Kit. Using the same bone marrow samples, the study ran both targeted immune repertoire sequencing and bulk whole-transcriptome sequencing and then compared the TCR repertoires from each method. As a main aim, a read-filtering strategy for immune repertoire data was addressed, with the specific question being whether clonotypes supported by a single read should be removed.

General findings and caveats noted by the study authors: In IR-seq, single-read clonotypes were roughly 82% of clonotypes but about 3.5% of total reads; in RNA-seq they were 74.6% of clonotypes and 35% to 55% of reads. Clonotypes were captured by IR-seq at much higher depth and more reliably than by RNA-seq, and smaller IR-seq throughput was sufficient for identification of most shared clonotypes. The correlation between IR-seq and RNA-seq shared clonotype proportions rose when single-read clonotypes were removed. The sorted CD138-negative fraction was composed of a mixed bone marrow immune population rather than of purified T cells.

Each patient had bone marrow sampled at the time of active disease. Ficoll-Hypaque density gradient centrifugation was used to isolate the bone marrow mononuclear cells. Myeloma plasma cells were removed and CD138-negative cells were collected by negative selection after labeling with CD138 magnetic microbeads on a MACS separator. Purity of the isolated cells was checked by flow cytometry on an Attune NxT using CD138 antibodies. Total RNA was extracted with TRIzol reagent and quantified with a NanoDrop spectrophotometer. For each patient, paired RNA-seq and IR-seq were run on the CD138-negative bone marrow sample from that patient. TCR libraries were constructed from 400 ng RNA using the Immunoverse kit, and molecular barcoded adaptors covering alpha/delta and beta/gamma chains were employed. TCR library preparation used the same RNA that was used for transcriptome sequencing. An Illumina HiSeq 4000 with 2 x 150 cycles was used to sequence the TCR libraries. For the original study's pipeline: Using MiXCR, which included quality filtering and error correction, TCR reads were aligned to human V, D, J and C references and then assembled into CDR3 clonotypes. The tcR package in R was used for analysis of clonotype counts and gene usage diversity. For inspection of raw mapping reads, RNA-seq reads were mapped by STAR aligner version 2.5.3a onto GRCh37 of the human genome. To test the effect of sequencing depth on detected clonotypes, IR-seq fastq files were randomly downsampled using Seqtk 1.3. TCRdb's own reprocessing of the public reads used fastp at Q25 and MiXCR and kept productive beta chains. Records with the same CDR3 protein are collapsed into one entry carrying the most frequent genes and DNA. The V and J calls follow TCRdb's processing rather than the paper's. This sample lists 100,000 to 150,000 distinct CDR3 sequences; about 12% were detected once. In total, the top ten clones hold 7.5% to 10% of the sample.

Many counts were recorded for this clonotype. Its specific antigen is unknown. No base-level quality is on record; no much larger clone is a single base apart. The material sequenced was a population of CD138-negative cells sorted from bone marrow. Explained via the paper, the cell subset or site label denotes: bone marrow mononuclear cells depleted of CD138+ plasma/myeloma cells by negative magnetic selection. The receptor was isolated from a donor older than 35 with multiple myeloma.

CDR3 protein: CAISEGGGQETQYF. The nucleotides are TGTGCCATCAGTGAGGGGGGTGGACAAGAGACCCAGTACTTC. The chain is assembled from TRBV10-3 and TRBJ2-5, with the D assignment possibly TRBD1 or TRBD2, given 5 matching bases for each. The CDR1 and CDR2 encoded by the germline V gene are ENHRY and SYGVKD. V loses 2 bases, J loses 2 bases, and the germline ends lie 9 bases apart. The cysteine opens and the phenylalanine closes a CDR3 of 14 amino acids. Only the CDR3 DNA is retained, 42 bases long and in frame from the first base.